Sequencing of this TCR beta chain was carried out in a study of T cells in Graves' hyperthyroidism and ophthalmopathy. Study background: Peripheral blood was collected at initial diagnosis, before any treatment.

Overall study findings and caveats: For ophthalmopathy, model prediction preceded onset by a median about 6 months.

Only a few counts were recorded for this clonotype. The antigen remains unidentified. The CDR3 is 16 amino acids. Unmatched junction bases numbered 6, after V lost 3 bases and J lost 2 bases. Germline V gene lookup returns CDR1 SGHAT and CDR2 FQDESV (reference sequence). RNA transcripts served as the template for amplifying TCR beta CDR3 regions. Using the HTBI primer set, a first-round RT-PCR was run on the TCR CDR3. A single record per CDR3 protein comes from TCRdb applying MiXCR to the multiplex PCR reads. The data contain 450,000 to 650,000 distinct CDR3 sequences, less than 25% of them singletons.

The chain has TRBV11-1 and TRBJ2-7; 11 nucleotides line up with TRBD1. The source of this sequence is a man aged 18 to 29 with Graves' hyperthyroidism. Source material: blood. The CDR3 is CASSFTPGQGAYEQYF. CDR3 DNA: TGTGCCAGCAGCTTTACGCCGGGACAGGGGGCCTACGAGCAGTACTTC.